Presented here are 21 T cell receptor beta chains from one specimen sequenced in a study of blood T cell repertoires in COVID-19. Profiling relied on immunoSEQ multiplex PCR, and the TCRdb table lists in-frame clones only, not all of them. The data hold more than 150,000 clones, with just under 80% observed a single time. Sequences were obtained from peripheral blood. These receptors all come from an elderly woman with active or convalescent COVID-19.

The sample holds one count of this clone. The rearrangement joins TRBV29-1 to TRBJ2-7, with 9 bases that match TRBD1. Germline trimming cut 5 bases from V and 1 base from J; bases unmatched to any gene: 6. The CDR3 length is 14 residues. Germline V gives CDR1 SQVTM, CDR2 ANQGSEA. The CDR3 is CSVSGDRVSYEQYF. The DNA of the CDR3 is TGCAGCGTTTCCGGGGACAGGGTATCCTACGAGCAGTACTTC.

The chain uses TRBV10-3 and TRBJ1-2; no reliable D call. Germline assignment: CDR1 ENHRY and CDR2 SYGVKD. V was trimmed by 0 bases and J by 0 bases, leaving 8 bases between them. The length of the CDR3 is 15 residues. The CDR3 reads CAISESYRANYGYTF. The CDR3 nucleotides are TGTGCCATCAGTGAGTCCTACAGAGCTAACTATGGCTACACCTTC.

This chain uses TRBV18 with TRBJ2-1; 8 bases map to TRBD1. J gave up 5 bases and V 8 bases, and 11 bases lay outside the gene matches. Germline CDR1 and CDR2: KGHSH and LQKENI. There are 15 residues in the CDR3. This chain's CDR3 is CASTTRTGKDNEQFF. CDR3 DNA sequence: TGTGCCAGCACCACCCGGACAGGGAAGGACAATGAGCAGTTCTTC.

Written as DNA, the CDR3 is TGCGCCAGCAGCCAGGACGACAGGGTTACAGATACGCAGTATTTT. This codes for CASSQDDRVTDTQYF. The chain couples TRBV5-1 to TRBJ2-3, with 7 bases lining up with TRBD1. There are 15 residues in the CDR3. Germline values: CDR1 SGHRS, CDR2 YFSETQ. The V and J ends lost 4 bases and 3 bases, in that order; junction bases with no gene match: 8.

The chain recombines TRBV28 with TRBJ1-1; possibly TRBD1 for D (5 bases). CDR1 and CDR2 (germline): MDHEN, SYDVKM. Between the trimmed V and J ends, which lost 2 bases and 1 base, there was a span of 8 bases. CDR3 length: 14 amino acids. CDR3 in DNA: TGTGCCAGCAGTTTAATCCAGGGGAACACTGAAGCTTTCTTT. Its translation is CASSLIQGNTEAFF.

The V gene is TRBV19, the J gene TRBJ1-1, with 9 bases lining up with TRBD1. The junction had 6 bases not matched to a gene; V was cut back by 7 bases and J by 6 bases. CDR1 is LNHDA and CDR2 is SQIVND in the germline V gene (reference sequence). The CDR3 is made up of 13 amino acids. The CDR3 DNA sequence: TGTGCCAGTACCCTGGACAGGGGCGCTGAAGCTTTCTTT. Protein product: CASTLDRGAEAFF.

V is TRBV27 and J is TRBJ1-2; D may be TRBD1 (6 bases). The germline V gene has CDR1 MNHEY and CDR2 SMNVEV (reference sequence). This CDR3 has 15 amino acids. Trimming pared 0 bases from V and 3 bases from J, leaving 11 bases between. The CDR3 reads CASSLSGAPDYGYTF. The CDR3 DNA reads TGTGCCAGCAGTTTATCGGGGGCGCCGGACTATGGCTACACCTTC.

The rearrangement links TRBV2 to TRBJ2-7, with a weak D call TRBD2 (5 bases). V gave up 7 bases and J gave up 3 bases, with 10 bases separating them. There are 12 residues in the CDR3. Looked up from germline, CDR1 is SNHLY and CDR2 is FYNNEI. CDR3 amino acids: CASTVGSYEQYF. The CDR3 bases are TGTGCCAGCACCGTTGGGAGCTACGAGCAGTACTTC.

V and J are TRBV24-1 and TRBJ2-3; a possible D gene is TRBD1 (5 bases). This CDR3 spans 18 amino acids. The germline CDR1 and CDR2 sequences are KGHDR and SFDVKD. V lost 3 bases and J 4 bases, leaving 22 bases between the germline ends. For the CDR3, the DNA is TGTGCCACCAGTGATATCCGTAACCGCCAGGGTGCCGCAGATACGCAGTATTTT. Its protein product is CATSDIRNRQGAADTQYF.

The rearrangement uses TRBV6-5 and TRBJ1-1; TRBD1 matches 9 bases. V was clipped by 5 bases and J by 4 bases; unmatched bases: 8. The CDR3 extends over 15 amino acids. Germline CDR1 reads MNHEY; CDR2 reads SVGAGI. The CDR3 reads CASSPWTGAATEAFF. Here the CDR3 DNA reads TGTGCCAGCAGTCCATGGACAGGGGCGGCCACTGAAGCTTTCTTT.

The chain joins TRBV14 to TRBJ1-1, with 7 bases that match TRBD1. Germline V gene lookup returns CDR1 SGHDN and CDR2 FVKESK. There are 14 residues in the CDR3. Germline trimming cut 6 bases from V and 3 bases from J; bases unmatched to any gene: 7. The CDR3, as DNA: TGTGCCAGCAGTCGGGGACAGCCATACACTGAAGCTTTCTTT. Its protein is CASSRGQPYTEAFF.

The V gene is TRBV5-1, the J gene TRBJ2-3, with TRBD2 matching over 8 bases. After removal of 4 bases from V and 4 bases from J, the junction contained 14 bases not matched to a gene. The CDR3 is made up of 17 amino acids. Per germline, CDR1 SGHRS and CDR2 YFSETQ. The CDR3 is CASSNREGGEFADTQYF. As DNA, the CDR3 is TGCGCCAGCAGCAATCGGGAGGGGGGCGAGTTCGCAGATACGCAGTATTTT.

The chain employs TRBV5-4 and TRBJ1-3, with TRBD1 as a possible D gene (5 bases). V dropped 0 bases and J dropped 3 bases, with 16 bases sitting between them. Germline CDR1 reads SGHNT; CDR2 reads YYREEE (reference sequence). This CDR3 contains 17 residues. The CDR3 region is CASSLAASSGYGNTIYF. The CDR3 coding sequence is TGTGCCAGCAGCTTGGCTGCGTCGTCAGGGTATGGAAACACCATATATTTT.

The chain couples TRBV9 to TRBJ2-3; D is ambiguous. This CDR3 contains 17 residues. Germline values: CDR1 SGDLS, CDR2 YYNGEE. V was pared by 2 bases and J by 0 bases, with 16 bases between. This CDR3 is CASSVRLERLSTDTQYF. The CDR3 DNA follows: TGTGCCAGCAGCGTCCGTCTTGAGCGCCTCAGCACAGATACGCAGTATTTT.

The rearrangement uses TRBV7-2 and TRBJ2-3; 8 bases are shared with TRBD1. From germline, CDR1 is SGHTA and CDR2 FQGNSA. The junction had 5 bases not matched to a gene; V was cut back by 3 bases and J by 0 bases. The CDR3 is made up of 16 amino acids. The CDR3 nucleotides are TGTGCCAGCAGCTTCGCCGGGACAGGAAGCACAGATACGCAGTATTTT. Protein sequence: CASSFAGTGSTDTQYF.

This clone was counted a few times. This chain connects TRBV4-1 to TRBJ1-2; D is uncertain. The CDR3 consists of 14 residues. Germline assignment: CDR1 MGHRA and CDR2 YSYEKL. V lost 3 bases and J 1 base, leaving 9 bases between the germline ends. The CDR3 reads CASSQGVFNYGYTF. In DNA, the CDR3 is TGCGCCAGCAGCCAGGGAGTTTTTAACTATGGCTACACCTTC.

V and J are TRBV5-1 and TRBJ2-3; tentatively, D is TRBD2 (5 bases). Trimming stripped 4 bases from V and 4 bases from J, with 13 bases between. CDR1 SGHRS and CDR2 YFSETQ come from the germline V gene. The CDR3 runs 14 residues. The DNA for the CDR3 is TGCGCCAGCAGCGACCGGACTGCCTCAGATACGCAGTATTTT. It specifies CASSDRTASDTQYF.

This sequence joins TRBV6-5 and TRBJ2-1; TRBD2 might be the D (5 bases). Germline V gives CDR1 MNHEY, CDR2 SVGAGI. Trimming took 7 bases from V and 13 from J, leaving 17 bases between them. The CDR3 loop spans 12 amino acids. For the CDR3, the DNA is TGTGCCAGCAAGAGTAGCGTTTTAGTCCAGTTCTTC. The encoded protein is CASKSSVLVQFF.

The chain employs TRBV27 and TRBJ1-4; possible D gene TRBD1, 5 bases. The CDR3 consists of 14 residues. Germline V CDR1 and CDR2: MNHEY, SMNVEV (reference sequence). V lost 5 bases to trimming and J lost 0 bases, with 7 bases between them. CDR3 sequence reads: CASSPTATNEKLFF. DNA for the CDR3: TGTGCCAGCAGTCCGACAGCAACTAATGAAAAACTGTTTTTT. Filled out from reference TRBV27 and TRBJ1-4, the complete variable domain reads EAQVTQNPRYLITVTGKKLTVTCSQNMNHEYMSWYRQDPGLGLRQIYYSMNVEVTDKGDVPEGYKVSRKEKRNFPLILESPSPNQTSLYFCASSPTATNEKLFFGSGTQLSVL.

J is TRBJ1-1 and V is TRBV5-1; the D is unclear. The V end lost 1 base, the J end lost 5 bases, and 15 bases lay between the germline ends. Germline CDR1 is SGHRS and CDR2 is YFSETQ. This CDR3 contains 15 residues. The CDR3 DNA follows: TGCGCCAGCAGCTTGCAGGCGGGCAGGAAGACTGAAGCTTTCTTT. This sequence encodes CASSLQAGRKTEAFF.

This chain links TRBV19 with TRBJ1-2; D call uncertain. Germline V gives CDR1 LNHDA, CDR2 SQIVND (reference sequence). CDR3 size: 15 residues. V dropped 5 bases and J dropped 3 bases, with 16 bases sitting between them. The CDR3 DNA reads as TGTGCCAGTAGTCTAAGGGCGGGTTTCGACTATGGCTACACCTTC. Protein product: CASSLRAGFDYGYTF.